This T cell receptor beta chain was captured in a study of OX40 agonist ivuxolimab in advanced cancers. Study-level information: One patient with hepatocellular carcinoma and two with cutaneous melanoma, three in all, had partial responses.

V lost 8 bases and J lost 5; bases outside the gene matches: 10. There are 13 residues in the CDR3. Germline V CDR1 and CDR2: GTSNPN, SVGIG (reference sequence). Concerning this clone: What it binds is unknown.

Generated by immunoSEQ multiplex PCR, the TCRdb table keeps only in-frame clones and is missing some. The table includes tens of thousands of clones, over 75% detected once. Study-wide results and caveats: Low normalized clonal expansion also occurred in some nonresponding patients.

The source is an adult with an advanced solid tumor such as melanoma, head and neck, liver or kidney cancer. This sample comprised CD4+ or CD8+ T cells sorted from blood, obtained in a trial of the OX40 agonist ivuxolimab. This chain joins TRBV30 and TRBJ2-7, with 9 bases matching TRBD1. The CDR3 is CATSWTGVNEQYF. The CDR3 nucleotides read TGTGCCACGAGCTGGACAGGGGTCAACGAGCAGTACTTC. Full variable domain (outside the CDR3, taken from reference TRBV30 and TRBJ2-7): SQTIHQWPATLVQPVGSPLSLECTVEGTSNPNLYWYRQAAGRGLQLLFYSVGIGQISSEVPQNLSASRPQDRQFILSSKKLLLSDSGFYLCATSWTGVNEQYFGPGTRLTVT.